This T cell receptor beta chain originates from a study of blood T cell repertoires in COVID-19. Here immunoSEQ multiplex PCR was the method, and the copy in TCRdb shows in-frame clones only, minus some. The sample lists around 110,000 clones, approximately 90% occurring once. Sequencing was carried out using peripheral blood. The receptor comes from a human donor with active COVID-19. The donor label of this sample is uncertain.

The CDR3 bases are TGTGCCAGCTCACGGACAGCTAGCAATCAGCCCCAGCATTTT. It specifies CASSRTASNQPQHF. The chain uses TRBV18 and TRBJ1-5; D is perhaps TRBD1 (6 bases). Germline CDR1 KGHSH, CDR2 LQKENI. The V and J ends lost 4 bases and 0 bases respectively, with 7 bases between them. The CDR3 runs to 14 residues.